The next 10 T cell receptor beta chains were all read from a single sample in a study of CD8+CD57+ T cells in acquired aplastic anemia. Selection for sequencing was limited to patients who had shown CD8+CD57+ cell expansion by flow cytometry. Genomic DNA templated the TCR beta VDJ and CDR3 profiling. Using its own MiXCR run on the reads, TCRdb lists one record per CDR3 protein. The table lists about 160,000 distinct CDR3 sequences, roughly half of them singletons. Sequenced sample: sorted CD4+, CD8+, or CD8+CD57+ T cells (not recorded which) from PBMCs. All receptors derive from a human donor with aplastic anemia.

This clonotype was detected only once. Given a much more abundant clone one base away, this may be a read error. The CDR3 nucleotides are TGCGCCAGCCGCTTGGAATCTTCAGCGGCCAATTCACCCCTCCGCTTT. Translating gives CASRLESSAANSPLRF. This chain links TRBV5-1 with TRBJ1-6; D call uncertain. This CDR3 has 16 residues. Per the germline V gene, CDR1 is SGHRS and CDR2 is YFSETQ.

The CDR3 region has the DNA TGTGCCAGCAGAGGACAGGGCTTCTATAGCAATCAGCCCCAGCATTTT. This translates into CASRGQGFYSNQPQHF. This chain uses TRBV6-1 with TRBJ1-5; 8 bases align to TRBD1. This CDR3 contains 16 residues. Per germline, CDR1 MNHNS and CDR2 SASEGT. The V segment lost 6 bases and the J segment 0 bases; nucleotides outside the gene matches: 7.

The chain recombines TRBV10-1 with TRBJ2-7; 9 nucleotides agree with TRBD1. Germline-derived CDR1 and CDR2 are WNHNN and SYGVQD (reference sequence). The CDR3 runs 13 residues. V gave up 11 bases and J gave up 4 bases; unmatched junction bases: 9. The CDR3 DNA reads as TGCGCCTATATAGGGACAGGGAGGTACGAGCAGTACTTC. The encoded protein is CAYIGTGRYEQYF.

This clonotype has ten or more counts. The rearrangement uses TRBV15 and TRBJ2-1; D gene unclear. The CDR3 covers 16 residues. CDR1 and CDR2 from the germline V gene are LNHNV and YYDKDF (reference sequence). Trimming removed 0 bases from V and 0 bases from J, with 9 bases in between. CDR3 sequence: CATSRDGLSSYNEQFF. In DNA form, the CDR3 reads TGTGCCACCAGCAGAGATGGCCTAAGCTCCTACAATGAGCAGTTCTTC.

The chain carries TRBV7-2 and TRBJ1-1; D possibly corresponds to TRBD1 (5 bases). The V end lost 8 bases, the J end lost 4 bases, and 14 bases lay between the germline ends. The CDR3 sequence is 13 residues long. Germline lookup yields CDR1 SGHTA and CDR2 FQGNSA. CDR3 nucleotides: TGTGCCAGCTGCCCGCGGGGGGGCACTGAAGCTTTCTTT. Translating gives CASCPRGGTEAFF.

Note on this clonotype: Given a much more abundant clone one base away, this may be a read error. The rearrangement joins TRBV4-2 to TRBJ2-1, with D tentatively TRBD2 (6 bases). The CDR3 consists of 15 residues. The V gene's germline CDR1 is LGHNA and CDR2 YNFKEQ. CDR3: CASIQEAGETNEQFF. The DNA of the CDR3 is TGTGCCAGCATCCAAGAAGCGGGCGAGACAAATGAGCAGTTCTTC.

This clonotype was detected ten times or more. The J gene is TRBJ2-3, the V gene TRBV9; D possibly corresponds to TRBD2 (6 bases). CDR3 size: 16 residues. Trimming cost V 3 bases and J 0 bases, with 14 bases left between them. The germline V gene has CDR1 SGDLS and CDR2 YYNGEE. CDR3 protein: CASSAARGSSTDTQYF. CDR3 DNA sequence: TGTGCCAGCAGCGCCGCGCGGGGCTCTAGCACAGATACGCAGTATTTT.

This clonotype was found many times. The CDR3 DNA reads TGTGCAACCCGTGGACAAGCGAACACCGGGGAGCTGTTTTTT. Translated, it gives CATRGQANTGELFF. The chain carries TRBV6-7 and TRBJ2-2; perhaps TRBD1 as D (5 bases). TRBV6-7 falls under the ORF class, with uncertain function. This CDR3 comprises 14 residues.

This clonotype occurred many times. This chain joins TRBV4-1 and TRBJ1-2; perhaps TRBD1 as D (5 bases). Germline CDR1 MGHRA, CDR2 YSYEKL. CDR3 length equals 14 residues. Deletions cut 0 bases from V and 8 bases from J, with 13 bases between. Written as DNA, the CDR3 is TGCGCCAGCAGCCAAGATCGGGGGATTGGCGGCTACACCTTC. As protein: CASSQDRGIGGYTF.

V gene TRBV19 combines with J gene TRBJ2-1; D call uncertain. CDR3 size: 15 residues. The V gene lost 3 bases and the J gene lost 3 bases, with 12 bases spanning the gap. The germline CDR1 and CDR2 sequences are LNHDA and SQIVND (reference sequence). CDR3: CASSMESLIYNEQFF. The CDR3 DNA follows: TGTGCCAGTAGTATGGAGTCGCTGATCTACAATGAGCAGTTCTTC.